Sequencing of this T cell receptor beta chain was carried out in a study of blood T cell repertoires in COVID-19. Study-level background: The samples span acute and convalescent COVID-19 from the United States, Italy and Spain.

TCRdb's table, derived via immunoSEQ multiplex PCR, lists solely in-frame clones and lacks some. Of 250,000 to 300,000 clones in the sample, 85% to 90% were seen once. The CDR3 is 13 residues long. Germline CDR1 and CDR2: SGHNT and YYREEE (reference sequence). Trimming took 2 bases from V and 2 from J, leaving 7 bases between them. Comments on this clone: The identical CDR3 is also encoded by other nucleotide sequences in the sample.

Sample: peripheral blood. The source of this sequence is a woman younger than 45 with COVID-19, enrolled during active disease. V usage is TRBV5-4 and J usage is TRBJ1-2, with TRBD1 as a possible D gene (5 bases). The CDR3: CASSLDSNYGYTF. CDR3 DNA: TGTGCCAGCAGCTTAGACAGCAACTATGGCTACACCTTC.